The 10 T cell receptor beta chains listed next were all sequenced from one sample in a study of identifying expanded T cells in peripheral blood. The data were produced by immunoSEQ multiplex PCR, yet TCRdb's version contains in-frame clones alone and is incomplete. The profile shows under 150,000 clones, around 88% of them singletons. Source material: blood. The receptors were sampled from a person aged 18 to 75 in good health.

By its share, this clone is medium-sized. V is TRBV7-2 and J is TRBJ2-3; TRBD1 matches at 7 bases. Unmatched junction bases numbered 3, after V lost 5 bases and J lost 1 base. The CDR3 is 14 amino acids. Germline assignment: CDR1 SGHTA and CDR2 FQGNSA. CDR3 region: CASSPGTGTDTQYF. The CDR3 DNA reads TGTGCCAGCAGCCCCGGGACAGGCACAGATACGCAGTATTTT.

This clone came up a few times. The V and J genes are TRBV11-2 and TRBJ2-7; D remains unclear. The germline gives CDR1 SGHAT, CDR2 FQNNGV. The CDR3 loop spans 14 amino acids. With 6 bases removed from V and 2 bases from J, the gap between germline ends came to 14 bases. In DNA, the CDR3 is TGTGCCAGCAGTATAGGGCTAGATACCTACGAGCAGTACTTC. It is translated as CASSIGLDTYEQYF.

The chain uses TRBV11-1 and TRBJ1-1; perhaps TRBD1 as D (5 bases). In germline, CDR1 is SGHAT, CDR2 FQDESV (reference sequence). The CDR3 has 13 amino acids. V shed 5 bases and J shed 6 bases, with 13 bases lying between them. DNA for the CDR3: TGTGCCAGCAGCGCGTGGGGGTCCCCTGAAGCTTTCTTT. This codes for CASSAWGSPEAFF.

This clone was counted between two and nine times. The V call is TRBV4-1, the J call TRBJ1-1; D gene unclear. Trimming pared 0 bases from V and 8 bases from J, leaving 13 bases between. This CDR3 has 14 amino acids. The germline V gene has CDR1 MGHRA and CDR2 YSYEKL. CDR3 in amino acids: CASSQDKGVSEAFF. In nucleotides, the CDR3 is TGCGCCAGCAGCCAAGATAAGGGAGTATCCGAAGCTTTCTTT.

The chain employs TRBV5-1 and TRBJ2-5; D gene unclear. The CDR3 runs to 11 residues. V lost 4 bases and J lost 5, with 6 bases in between. From germline, CDR1 is SGHRS and CDR2 YFSETQ. CDR3 amino acids: CASSRTETQYF. The CDR3 coding sequence is TGCGCCAGCAGCCGGACGGAGACCCAGTACTTC.

Only a few counts were recorded for this clone. The CDR3 protein is CASSLVTSLGGYYEQYF. In nucleotides, the CDR3 is TGTGCCAGCAGCTTAGTCACCTCTCTGGGGGGCTATTACGAGCAGTACTTC. This chain uses TRBV7-9 with TRBJ2-7; either TRBD1 or TRBD2 may supply D (6 bases each). The germline gives CDR1 SEHNR, CDR2 FQNEAQ (reference sequence). Deletions cut 1 base from V and 4 bases from J, with 20 bases between. The CDR3 length is 17 residues.

The CDR3 sequence is CASSYVTASTDTQYF. The CDR3 nucleotides read TGTGCCAGCAGTTACGTGACAGCTAGCACAGATACGCAGTATTTT. The chain has TRBV6-5 and TRBJ2-3; D is possibly TRBD1 (5 bases). The germline gives CDR1 MNHEY, CDR2 SVGAGI. Trimming removed 2 bases from V and 0 bases from J, with 9 bases in between. The CDR3 has 15 residues.

This clone showed up just a few times. The rearrangement joins TRBV10-3 to TRBJ2-7; D might be TRBD1 (6 bases). The germline V gene has CDR1 ENHRY and CDR2 SYGVKD. This CDR3 contains 15 residues. Trimming left V 4 bases short and J 0 bases short, with 13 bases between. The CDR3 DNA reads as TGTGCCATCAGTGGATTTCAGGGGAGCTCCTACGAGCAGTACTTC. Its translation is CAISGFQGSSYEQYF.

The chain carries TRBV30 and TRBJ1-6; 8 bases are a match to TRBD1. V was pared by 1 base and J by 8 bases, with 1 base of the junction left unmatched. The germline gives CDR1 GTSNPN, CDR2 SVGIG (reference sequence). This CDR3 comprises 13 residues. CDR3 loop: CAWSGQGYSPLHF. CDR3 bases: TGTGCCTGGAGTGGACAGGGGTATTCACCCCTCCACTTT.

The genes are TRBV9 and TRBJ1-4; D gene unclear. V lost 2 bases and J lost 2, with 10 bases in between. This CDR3 has 15 amino acids. Germline lookup yields CDR1 SGDLS and CDR2 YYNGEE. The DNA of the CDR3 is TGTGCCAGCAGCGTTTCGACCGTCACTAATGAAAAACTGTTTTTT. Translating gives CASSVSTVTNEKLFF. Complete variable domain (other parts from reference TRBV9 and TRBJ1-4): DSGVTQTPKHLITATGQRVTLRCSPRSGDLSVYWYQQSLDQGLQFLIQYYNGEERAKGNILERFSAQQFPDLHSELNLSSLELGDSALYFCASSVSTVTNEKLFFGSGTQLSVL.